In this sample, the clone carrying this TCR beta chain turned up many times. The data derive from a study of T cells in Graves' hyperthyroidism and ophthalmopathy. Regions amplified from RNA transcripts were the TCR beta CDR3 regions. First-round RT-PCR of the TCR CDR3 relied on the HTBI primer set. TCRdb independently ran MiXCR on the multiplex PCR reads; one entry per CDR3 protein. The sample contains about 520,000 distinct CDR3 sequences, around a quarter of which appear only once. This CDR3 contains 14 residues. V lost 0 bases and J lost 1, with 9 bases in between. The germline V gene encodes CDR1 SQVTM and CDR2 ANQGSEA.

This chain joins TRBV29-1 and TRBJ1-1; D is perhaps TRBD1 (5 bases). This clonotype was obtained from a young woman with Graves' ophthalmopathy. Sequencing was done on a sample of blood. The CDR3 DNA is TGCAGCGTTGAAGAAAGGGACGGGAACACTGAAGCTTTCTTT. It is translated as CSVEERDGNTEAFF.